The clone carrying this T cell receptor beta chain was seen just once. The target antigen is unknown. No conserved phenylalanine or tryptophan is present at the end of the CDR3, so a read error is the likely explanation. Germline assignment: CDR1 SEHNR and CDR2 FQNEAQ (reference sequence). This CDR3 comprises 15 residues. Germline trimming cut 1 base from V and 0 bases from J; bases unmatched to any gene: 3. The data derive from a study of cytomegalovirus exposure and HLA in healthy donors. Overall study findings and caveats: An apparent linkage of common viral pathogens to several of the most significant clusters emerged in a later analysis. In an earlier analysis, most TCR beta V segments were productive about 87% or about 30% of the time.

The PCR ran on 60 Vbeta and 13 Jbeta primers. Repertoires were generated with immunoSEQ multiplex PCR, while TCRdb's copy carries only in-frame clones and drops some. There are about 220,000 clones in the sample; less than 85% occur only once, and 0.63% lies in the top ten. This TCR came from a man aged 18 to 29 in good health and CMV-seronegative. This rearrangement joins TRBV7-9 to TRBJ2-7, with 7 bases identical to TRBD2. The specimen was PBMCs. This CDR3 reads CASSLVGGSSYEQYS. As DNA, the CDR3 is TGTGCCAGCAGCTTAGTCGGGGGGAGCTCCTACGAGCAGTACTCC.